The 32 T cell receptor beta chains below all came from one sample that was sequenced in a study of CD8 T cells in ankylosing spondylitis. Whole-study findings and limits: Characteristic, it appeared, of ankylosing spondylitis blood was a TCR beta motif of about eight highly homologous variants.

In TCRdb, the 5' RACE reads were re-called with MiXCR into one record per CDR3 protein. The sample lists about 800,000 distinct CDR3 sequences; 12% were seen once. The antigens for these receptors are not known. Sequencing input: blood, either unsorted or a sorted T cell fraction (not recorded which). Receptors were obtained from a male donor with ankylosing spondylitis.

In its sample, this clonotype was seen a few times. The CDR3 reads CSALQQGGSSYNEQFF. For the CDR3, the DNA is TGCAGTGCTCTTCAACAGGGAGGGAGCTCCTACAATGAGCAGTTCTTC. V gene TRBV20-1 combines with J gene TRBJ2-1, with D maybe TRBD2 (7 bases). Trimming shortened V by 5 bases and J by 0 bases, and 17 bases separated the two germline ends. This CDR3 region has 16 residues. The germline V gene encodes CDR1 DFQATT and CDR2 SNEGSKA (reference sequence).

The genes are TRBV10-3 and TRBJ2-3; maybe TRBD1 (6 bases). With 6 bases removed from V and 2 bases from J, the gap between germline ends came to 15 bases. CDR3 length: 15 amino acids. The germline V gene encodes CDR1 ENHRY and CDR2 SYGVKD. This chain's CDR3 is CAISARTANTDTQYF. Here the CDR3 DNA reads TGTGCCATCAGCGCTCGGACAGCAAACACAGATACGCAGTATTTT.

V is TRBV11-2 and J is TRBJ2-6; 9 bases match TRBD2. V shed 1 base, J shed 0 bases, and the junction held 4 bases outside the gene matches. Germline values: CDR1 SGHAT, CDR2 FQNNGV. This CDR3 is built from 18 residues. The CDR3, as DNA: TGTGCCAGCAGCTTAGTGGCTAGCGGGGTCTCTGGGGCCAACGTCCTGACTTTC. Its protein is CASSLVASGVSGANVLTF.

This clonotype was seen a few times. This chain uses TRBV12-3 or TRBV12-4 with TRBJ2-5, with D tentatively TRBD2 (5 bases). Trimming took 2 bases from V and 3 from J, leaving 10 bases between them. There are 14 residues in the CDR3. CDR3 in amino acids: CASSLRGAEETQYF. DNA for the CDR3: TGTGCCAGCAGTTTAAGAGGAGCGGAAGAGACCCAGTACTTC.

There are a few counts of this clonotype. The CDR3 loop reads CATSRALAGGPYEQYF. The CDR3 coding sequence is TGTGCCACCAGCAGAGCACTAGCGGGGGGGCCCTACGAGCAGTACTTC. V gene TRBV15 combines with J gene TRBJ2-7, with 13 bases aligning to TRBD2. The trim removed 1 base at V and 2 bases at J, leaving 2 bases unmatched. CDR1 LNHNV and CDR2 YYDKDF come from the germline V gene (reference sequence). The CDR3 extends over 16 amino acids.

This clonotype was seen only once. The chain recombines TRBV5-1 with TRBJ2-5; the D is unclear. Trimming pared 1 base from V and 4 bases from J, leaving 11 bases between. CDR1 is SGHRS, CDR2 YFSETQ, per germline. The CDR3 is made up of 14 amino acids. CDR3 in amino acids: CASSLYQWGETQYF. Written as DNA, the CDR3 is TGCGCCAGCAGCTTGTATCAGTGGGGAGAGACCCAGTACTTC. Full variable domain (missing parts from reference TRBV5-1 and TRBJ2-5): KAGVTQTPRYLIKTRGQQVTLSCSPISGHRSVSWYQQTPGQGLQFLFEYFSETQRNKGNFPGRFSGRQFSNSRSEMNVSTLELGDSALYLCASSLYQWGETQYFGPGTRLLVL.

There are a few counts of this clonotype. This rearrangement joins TRBV7-2 to TRBJ1-2; unclear D gene. Germline V lookup: CDR1 SGHTA, CDR2 FQGNSA. The CDR3 has 14 residues. Between the trimmed V and J ends, which lost 2 bases and 4 bases, there was a span of 11 bases. The DNA for the CDR3 is TGTGCCAGCAGCTTAACCGGGATTTCCTATGGCTACACCTTC. The encoded protein is CASSLTGISYGYTF.

This clonotype was recorded at least ten times. V gene TRBV6-5 combines with J gene TRBJ1-5; 7 positions agree with TRBD1. Germline V gene lookup returns CDR1 MNHEY and CDR2 SVGAGI. CDR3 length: 15 residues. V lost 4 bases, J lost 5 bases, and 8 bases stayed unmatched. The CDR3 DNA sequence: TGTGCCAGCAGTTCCCAAGGGACAGCCCATCAGCCCCAGCATTTT. Protein product: CASSSQGTAHQPQHF.

The rearrangement joins TRBV12-3 or TRBV12-4 to TRBJ1-3; D ambiguous. The CDR3 covers 12 residues. Trimming left V 7 bases short and J 2 bases short, with 6 bases between. CDR3 sequence reads: CASTQAGNTIYF. CDR3 sequence (DNA): TGTGCCAGCACCCAAGCTGGAAACACCATATATTTT.

This clonotype was recorded at least ten times. This chain links TRBV29-1 with TRBJ1-4; the match to TRBD1 covers 10 bases. Germline values: CDR1 SQVTM, CDR2 ANQGSEA. The CDR3 length is 16 residues. The V and J ends lost 7 bases and 1 base, in that order; junction bases with no gene match: 9. Here the CDR3 DNA reads TGCAGCGCTGCGGGGACAGGGGAGTTAACTAATGAAAAACTGTTTTTT. Its protein is CSAAGTGELTNEKLFF. The whole variable domain, remainder taken from reference TRBV29-1 and TRBJ1-4, is SAVISQKPSRDICQRGTSLTIQCQVDSQVTMMFWYRQQPGQSLTLIATANQGSEATYESGFVIDKFPISRPNLTFSTLTVSNMSPEDSSIYLCSAAGTGELTNEKLFFGSGTQLSVL.

This chain links TRBV7-2 with TRBJ2-2, with TRBD2 matching 10 bases. Trimming cost V 1 base and J 5 bases; bases outside gene matches: 7. This CDR3 contains 17 residues. The germline gives CDR1 SGHTA, CDR2 FQGNSA. CDR3 region: CASSLVGTSASTGELFF. The CDR3 DNA sequence: TGTGCCAGCAGCTTAGTTGGGACTAGCGCATCAACCGGGGAGCTGTTTTTT. Looking up the rest from reference TRBV7-2 and TRBJ2-2 gives the full variable domain: GAGVSQSPSNKVTEKGKDVELRCDPISGHTALYWYRQSLGQGLEFLIYFQGNSAPDKSGLPSDRFSAERTGGSVSTLTIQRTQQEDSAVYLCASSLVGTSASTGELFFGEGSRLTVL.

The V call is TRBV24-1, the J call TRBJ1-5, with D perhaps matching TRBD1 (6 bases). Germline values: CDR1 KGHDR, CDR2 SFDVKD. V was pared by 2 bases and J by 4 bases, with 11 bases between. The CDR3 sequence is 15 residues long. Written as DNA, the CDR3 is TGTGCCACCAGTGATTCAGGAGGGGGGAATCAGCCCCAGCATTTT. Residues: CATSDSGGGNQPQHF.

This chain links TRBV24-1 with TRBJ2-1; D is possibly TRBD1 (6 bases). Trimming shortened V by 2 bases and J by 6 bases, and 25 bases separated the two germline ends. The CDR3 spans 19 residues. CDR1 KGHDR and CDR2 SFDVKD come from the germline V gene. In DNA, the CDR3 is TGTGCCACCAGTGATTCTGTGAGGGGATCAGGGGATGGTCGCAATGAGCAGTTCTTC. Translation: CATSDSVRGSGDGRNEQFF.

This clonotype was detected many times. This rearrangement joins TRBV4-2 to TRBJ1-1, with D perhaps TRBD1 (5 bases). From germline, CDR1 is LGHNA and CDR2 YNFKEQ. The CDR3 runs 14 residues. V lost 7 bases and J 0 bases, leaving 12 bases between the germline ends. This CDR3 is CASTRQKMNTEAFF. In DNA form, the CDR3 reads TGTGCCAGCACCCGACAGAAAATGAACACTGAAGCTTTCTTT.

The gene calls are TRBV7-9 and TRBJ2-1; weak D call: TRBD1 (5 bases). The V gene lost 7 bases and the J gene lost 8 bases, with 21 bases spanning the gap. The CDR3 runs to 15 residues. Per the germline V gene, CDR1 is SEHNR and CDR2 is FQNEAQ (reference sequence). CDR3 in DNA: TGTGCCAGCACCGTCCCTGGGGCCCCGAAAGATGAGCAGTTCTTC. It codes for CASTVPGAPKDEQFF.

Comment on this clonotype: One end of the junction does not line up with germline, which may come from a read error. The CDR3 DNA reads TGTGCCAGCAGCTCCCCCGGACAAGACGATAGGGTGGGCTTT. Translated: CASSSPGQDDRVGF. The chain carries TRBV11-1 and TRBJ1-1, with D possibly being TRBD1 (5 bases). CDR1 is SGHAT, CDR2 FQDESV, per germline (reference sequence). The CDR3 consists of 14 residues. The full variable domain, in which reference TRBV11-1 and TRBJ1-1 provide the parts outside the CDR3, is EAEVAQSPRYKITEKSQAVAFWCDPISGHATLYWYRQILGQGPELLVQFQDESVVDDSQLPKDRFSAERLKGVDSTLKIQPAELGDSAMYLCASSSPGQDDRVGFGQGTRLTVV.

This clonotype has a handful of counts. The genes are TRBV5-1 and TRBJ2-6; D remains unclear. The CDR3 runs 15 residues. Deletions cut 4 bases from V and 0 bases from J, with 8 bases between. CDR1 and CDR2 (germline): SGHRS, YFSETQ. Written as DNA, the CDR3 is TGCGCCAGCAGCACGACGGCCTCTGGGGCCAACGTCCTGACTTTC. Protein product: CASSTTASGANVLTF. Drawing the rest from reference TRBV5-1 and TRBJ2-6, the complete variable domain is KAGVTQTPRYLIKTRGQQVTLSCSPISGHRSVSWYQQTPGQGLQFLFEYFSETQRNKGNFPGRFSGRQFSNSRSEMNVSTLELGDSALYLCASSTTASGANVLTFGAGSRLTVL.

The chain recombines TRBV20-1 with TRBJ1-5; D not resolved. The CDR3 extends over 13 amino acids. Germline-derived CDR1 and CDR2 are DFQATT and SNEGSKA (reference sequence). V shed 4 bases and J shed 3 bases, with 10 bases lying between them. CDR3 loop: CSATTEPNQPQHF. CDR3 sequence (DNA): TGCAGTGCTACCACAGAGCCCAATCAGCCCCAGCATTTT.

The chain uses TRBV4-3 and TRBJ2-7, with 7 bases identical to TRBD1. CDR3 size: 15 residues. J gave up 5 bases and V 1 base, and 8 bases lay outside the gene matches. Germline-derived CDR1 and CDR2 are LGHNA and YSLEER. The CDR3 spells CASSQVQGSLDEQYF. In DNA form, the CDR3 reads TGCGCCAGCAGCCAAGTACAGGGGTCTCTAGACGAGCAGTACTTC.

This sequence joins TRBV27 and TRBJ1-2; 8 bases agree with TRBD1. V shed 5 bases and J 4 bases; nucleotides not matched to a gene: 6. The CDR3 loop spans 14 amino acids. From germline, CDR1 is MNHEY and CDR2 SMNVEV (reference sequence). The CDR3 sequence: CASSPRTGPYGYTF. The CDR3 DNA is TGTGCCAGCAGTCCCAGGACAGGGCCCTATGGCTACACCTTC.

This clonotype was detected ten times or more. Compared with germline, one end of the junction differs, possibly owing to a read error. V usage is TRBV5-1 and J usage is TRBJ1-2; D possibly corresponds to TRBD1 (5 bases). Germline V lookup: CDR1 SGHRS, CDR2 YFSETQ. CDR3 size: 14 residues. The CDR3 region has the DNA TGTGCCAGCAGTCTGGTCTCGGGGGACTATGGCTACACCTTC. Amino acid sequence: CASSLVSGDYGYTF.

This clonotype has only a few counts. The rearrangement uses TRBV20-1 and TRBJ2-7; D may be TRBD2 (5 bases). This CDR3 region has 13 residues. CDR1 is DFQATT and CDR2 is SNEGSKA in the germline V gene (reference sequence). Trimming took 3 bases from V and 1 from J, leaving 10 bases between them. The CDR3 DNA is TGCAGTGCTAGTGATAGCGCGTCCTACGAGCAGTACTTC. Protein sequence: CSASDSASYEQYF.

This clonotype was detected only once. This rearrangement joins TRBV20-1 to TRBJ2-1; 8 bases match TRBD2. Germline assignment: CDR1 DFQATT and CDR2 SNEGSKA (reference sequence). V trimming: 5 bases; J trimming: 0 bases; junction bases outside the gene matches: 3. The CDR3 is 14 residues long. The DNA of the CDR3 is TGCAGTGCTCGGGGGGGCCTCTCCTACAATGAGCAGTTCTTC. It translates to CSARGGLSYNEQFF.

The table lists this clonotype with a few counts. The V gene is TRBV6-2 or TRBV6-3, the J gene TRBJ2-3, with TRBD1 identical over 7 bases. CDR1 MNHEY and CDR2 SVGEGT come from the germline V gene. The CDR3 length is 13 residues. J was trimmed by 2 bases and V by 10 bases; bases with no gene match: 6. The CDR3 nucleotides read TGTGCCATCACAGGGGTGAACACAGATACGCAGTATTTT. This codes for CAITGVNTDTQYF.

This chain joins TRBV4-3 and TRBJ2-1; D might be TRBD2 (5 bases). Deletions cut 3 bases from V and 10 bases from J, with 13 bases between. The CDR3 extends over 13 amino acids. Looked up from germline, CDR1 is LGHNA and CDR2 is YSLEER. This CDR3 reads CASSQDIAYEQFF. CDR3 DNA sequence: TGCGCCAGCAGCCAGGATATAGCGTACGAGCAGTTCTTC.

The chain carries TRBV7-2 and TRBJ2-7; 12 positions match TRBD2. J gave up 3 bases and V 2 bases, and 8 bases lay outside the gene matches. Looked up from germline, CDR1 is SGHTA and CDR2 is FQGNSA. The CDR3 covers 17 residues. The CDR3 DNA reads as TGTGCCAGCAGCTTACTCACATCTAGCGGGGGGGGCTACGAGCAGTACTTC. Its protein product is CASSLLTSSGGGYEQYF.

This clonotype was counted many times. V is TRBV20-1 and J is TRBJ1-5; D remains unclear. CDR1 and CDR2 (germline): DFQATT, SNEGSKA (reference sequence). Deletions cut 2 bases from V and 5 bases from J, with 10 bases between. The CDR3 spans 13 residues. The CDR3 region has the DNA TGCAGTGCTAGATTAGGGTGGGATCAGCCCCAGCATTTT. It is translated as CSARLGWDQPQHF.

This chain connects TRBV29-1 to TRBJ1-2, with 7 bases fitting TRBD1. Germline assignment: CDR1 SQVTM and CDR2 ANQGSEA. The CDR3 length is 15 residues. V gave up 4 bases and J gave up 0 bases; unmatched junction bases: 8. For the CDR3, the DNA is TGCAGCGTTGGGGTTTGGGACAGATCTAACTATGGCTACACCTTC. Protein product: CSVGVWDRSNYGYTF.

Points on this clonotype: The junction and the germline gene differ at one end; a read error may be behind it. The V call is TRBV29-1, the J call TRBJ2-1; 7 nucleotides line up with TRBD2. This CDR3 has 16 amino acids. Looked up from germline, CDR1 is SQVTM and CDR2 is ANQGSEA. CDR3 region: CSVEEGGGSSFNEQIF. For the CDR3, the DNA is TGCAGCGTTGAAGAGGGAGGCGGGAGCTCCTTCAATGAGCAGATCTTC.

The chain uses TRBV6-5 and TRBJ1-1; TRBD1 might be the D (5 bases). The V and J ends lost 2 bases and 1 base respectively, with 11 bases between them. From germline, CDR1 is MNHEY and CDR2 SVGAGI. CDR3 length: 15 amino acids. The CDR3 reads CASSYGRGRNTEAFF. The CDR3 DNA is TGTGCCAGCAGTTACGGGAGGGGAAGGAACACTGAAGCTTTCTTT.

In its sample, this clonotype was seen many times. This sequence joins TRBV6-1 and TRBJ1-1; a possible D gene is TRBD1 (5 bases). Between the trimmed V and J ends, which lost 5 bases and 5 bases, there was a span of 12 bases. The CDR3 runs to 13 residues. Germline-derived CDR1 and CDR2 are MNHNS and SASEGT. For the CDR3, the DNA is TGTGCCAGCAGTACGCAGGGTGGGACTGAAGCTTTCTTT. Amino acids: CASSTQGGTEAFF.

This clonotype has a count of ten or more. V gene TRBV7-2 combines with J gene TRBJ1-2; a weak D match, TRBD1 (5 bases). Deletions cut 5 bases from V and 6 bases from J, with 13 bases between. Germline V gene data show CDR1 as SGHTA and CDR2 as FQGNSA. This CDR3 has 13 residues. The CDR3 DNA is TGTGCCAGCAGCAATGGGGGGAGCGATGGCTACACCTTC. It is translated as CASSNGGSDGYTF.